The present TCR beta chain was sequenced within a study of tumor and adjacent non-tumor tissue in lung cancer. Whole-study context: Patients comprised about a dozen adenocarcinoma, a couple of squamous cell carcinoma and 1 small cell lung cancer. Aged roughly 31 to 85 years, patients included 9 to 11 men and a handful of women with stage I to III disease. Study-wide points: Normal lung showed higher cumulative top 100 clone frequency than tumor.

This clonotype was detected once. Its matching antigen is unknown. V was shortened by 1 base and J by 8 bases, with 12 bases between the two germline ends. CDR3 size: 14 residues. The germline gives CDR1 MGHRA, CDR2 YSYEKL. No cell sorting was done before RNA was extracted from the tissue. TCRbeta libraries were built with three rounds of nested PCR, modified from ARM-PCR. Using its own MiXCR run on the multiplex PCR reads, TCRdb lists one record per CDR3 protein. The sample includes 75,000 to 80,000 distinct CDR3 sequences, 75% to 90% of them seen just once. The chain recombines TRBV4-1 with TRBJ2-1; D possibly corresponds to TRBD2 (6 bases). This clonotype was obtained from a woman aged 50 to 60 with non-small cell lung cancer. Sequences were obtained from lung tumor tissue. The CDR3: CASSQGSGVHEQFF. In DNA form, the CDR3 reads TGCGCCAGCAGCCAAGGGTCGGGAGTCCATGAGCAGTTCTTC.